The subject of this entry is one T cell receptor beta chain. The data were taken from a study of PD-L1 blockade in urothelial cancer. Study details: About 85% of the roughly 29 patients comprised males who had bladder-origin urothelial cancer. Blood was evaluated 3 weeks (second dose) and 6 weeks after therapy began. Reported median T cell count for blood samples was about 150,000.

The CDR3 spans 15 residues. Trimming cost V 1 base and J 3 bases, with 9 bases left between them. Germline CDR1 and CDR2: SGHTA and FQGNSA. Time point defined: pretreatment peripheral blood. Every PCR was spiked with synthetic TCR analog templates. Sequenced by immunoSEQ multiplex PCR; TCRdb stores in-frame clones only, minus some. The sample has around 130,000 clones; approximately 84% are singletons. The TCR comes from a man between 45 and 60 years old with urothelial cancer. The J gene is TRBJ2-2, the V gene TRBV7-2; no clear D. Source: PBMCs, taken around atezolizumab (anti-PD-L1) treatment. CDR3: CASSLDPSYTGELFF. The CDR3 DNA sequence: TGTGCCAGCAGCTTAGACCCCAGTTACACCGGGGAGCTGTTTTTT.